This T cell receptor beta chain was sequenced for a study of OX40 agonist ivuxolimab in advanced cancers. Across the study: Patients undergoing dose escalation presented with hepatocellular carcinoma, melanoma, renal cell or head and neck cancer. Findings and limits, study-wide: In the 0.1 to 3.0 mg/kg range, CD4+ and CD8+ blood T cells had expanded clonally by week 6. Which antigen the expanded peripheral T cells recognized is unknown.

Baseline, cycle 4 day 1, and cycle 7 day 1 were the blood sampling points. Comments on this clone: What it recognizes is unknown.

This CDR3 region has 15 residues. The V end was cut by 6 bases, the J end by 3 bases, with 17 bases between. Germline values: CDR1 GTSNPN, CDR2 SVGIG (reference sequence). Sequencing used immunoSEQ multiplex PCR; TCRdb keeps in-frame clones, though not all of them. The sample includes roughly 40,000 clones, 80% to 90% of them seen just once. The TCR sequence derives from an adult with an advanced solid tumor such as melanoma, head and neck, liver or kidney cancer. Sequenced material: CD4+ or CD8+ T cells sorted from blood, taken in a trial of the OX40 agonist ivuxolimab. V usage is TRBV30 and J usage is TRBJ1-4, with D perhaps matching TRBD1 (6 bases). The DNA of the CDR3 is TGTGCCTGTACTCTCAGGGGAATGGCTAATGAAAAACTGTTTTTT. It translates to CACTLRGMANEKLFF.